This T cell receptor (beta chain) is from a study of shared clonotypes between healthy human individuals. Study findings and constraints: Roughly 5% of naive CD4 clonotypes were common to several donors. Rarefaction exposed incomplete sorted-subset sequencing despite large depth. Among the subsets, naive ones generally showed larger estimated richness than memory ones. Among donors, clonotype sharing was expected to be affected by sequencing depth.

Sequenced by immunoSEQ multiplex PCR; TCRdb stores in-frame clones only, minus some. The table has 600,000 to 750,000 clones, 90% seen once. This CDR3 has 15 amino acids. Germline CDR1 is LNHDA and CDR2 is SQIVND (reference sequence). V gave up 6 bases and J gave up 2 bases, with 16 bases separating them. About this clone: Antigen: not known.

The source of this sequence is a man aged 18 to 29 in good health. Some clones in this sample may be carry-over from other donors' samples. The sequenced material came from memory CD8+ T cells from PBMCs. Subset specified: CD45RO+ cells pooled with CCR7-negative TemRA cells. The chain uses TRBV19 and TRBJ1-2; D is perhaps TRBD1 (6 bases). CDR3 sequence reads: CASRVGPGANYGYTF. CDR3 nucleotide sequence: TGTGCCAGTAGAGTCGGACCAGGGGCGAACTATGGCTACACCTTC.